This T cell receptor (beta chain) was obtained from a study of blood T cell repertoires in COVID-19. Study information: Sources were T cells, B-cell-depleted T cells, or PBMCs; the material itself was cDNA or gDNA.

The table came from immunoSEQ multiplex PCR; TCRdb's copy has only in-frame clones and leaves some out. The table lists about 190,000 clones, 85% to 90% of them singletons, with 0.62% in the top ten. V was clipped by 2 bases and J by 7 bases; unmatched bases: 7. Germline V lookup: CDR1 MDHEN, CDR2 SYDVKM. This CDR3 spans 16 amino acids. The TCR comes from a man aged 45 to 65 with acute or convalescent COVID-19. The sample taken for sequencing was peripheral blood. The chain joins TRBV28 to TRBJ2-5; TRBD2 matches at 13 bases. The CDR3 region is CASSLTGLAGTGTQYF. Written as DNA, the CDR3 is TGTGCCAGCAGTTTAACGGGACTAGCGGGGACAGGGACCCAGTACTTC.